This TCR beta chain was identified during a study of blood T cell repertoires in COVID-19. Study-level background: COVID-19 samples collected from the United States, Italy and Spain covered acute and convalescent phases. T cells, B-cell-depleted T cells, or PBMCs provided the cDNA or gDNA that served as material.

The data were produced by immunoSEQ multiplex PCR, yet TCRdb's version contains in-frame clones alone and is incomplete. The top ten clones hold around 12% of a sample with roughly 160,000 clones, approximately 80% of them seen once. CDR1 and CDR2 (germline): SGHTA, FQGNSA. This CDR3 contains 15 residues. The V end lost 5 bases, the J end lost 4 bases, and 16 bases lay between the germline ends. Allocation to cohorts depended on clinical history reported by the participants. The sequence was collected from a man aged 50 or older who had recovered from COVID-19. The chain uses TRBV7-2 and TRBJ2-3; D perhaps matches TRBD2 (5 bases). The specimen was PBMCs or T cells enriched from blood (not recorded which). The chain's CDR3 is CASSLRALAPDTQYF. CDR3 DNA sequence: TGTGCCAGCAGCCTTCGAGCGCTAGCCCCAGATACGCAGTATTTT.